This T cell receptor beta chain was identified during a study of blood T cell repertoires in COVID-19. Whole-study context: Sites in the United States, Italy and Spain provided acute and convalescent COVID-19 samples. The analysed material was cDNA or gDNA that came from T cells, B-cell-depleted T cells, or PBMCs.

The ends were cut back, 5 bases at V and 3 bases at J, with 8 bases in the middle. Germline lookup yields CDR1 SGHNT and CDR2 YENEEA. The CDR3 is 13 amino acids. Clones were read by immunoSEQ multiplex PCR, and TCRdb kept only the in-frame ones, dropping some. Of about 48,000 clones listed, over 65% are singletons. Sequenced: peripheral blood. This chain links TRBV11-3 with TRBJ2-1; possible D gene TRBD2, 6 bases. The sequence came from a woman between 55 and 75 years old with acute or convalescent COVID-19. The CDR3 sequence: CASSEGLYNEQFF. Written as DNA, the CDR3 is TGTGCCAGCAGCGAGGGACTCTACAATGAGCAGTTCTTC.